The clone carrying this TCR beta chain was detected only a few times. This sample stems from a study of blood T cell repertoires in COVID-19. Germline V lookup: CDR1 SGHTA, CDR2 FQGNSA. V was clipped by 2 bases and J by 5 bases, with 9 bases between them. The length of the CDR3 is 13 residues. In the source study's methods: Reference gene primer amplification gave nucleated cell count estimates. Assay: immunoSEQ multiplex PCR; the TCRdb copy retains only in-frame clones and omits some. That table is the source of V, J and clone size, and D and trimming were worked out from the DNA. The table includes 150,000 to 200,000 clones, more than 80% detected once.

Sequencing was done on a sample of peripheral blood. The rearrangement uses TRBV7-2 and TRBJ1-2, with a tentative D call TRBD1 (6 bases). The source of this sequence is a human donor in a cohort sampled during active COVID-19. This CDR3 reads CASSLSGTYGYTF. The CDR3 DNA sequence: TGTGCCAGCAGCTTATCCGGGACATATGGCTACACCTTC. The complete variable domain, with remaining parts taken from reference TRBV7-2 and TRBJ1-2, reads GAGVSQSPSNKVTEKGKDVELRCDPISGHTALYWYRQSLGQGLEFLIYFQGNSAPDKSGLPSDRFSAERTGGSVSTLTIQRTQQEDSAVYLCASSLSGTYGYTFGSGTRLTVV.